The T cell receptor (beta chain) under discussion was sequenced for a study of CD8+ T cells in alopecia areata. Background on the study: Patients received oral tofacitinib, 5 to 10 mg twice daily, for moderate-to-severe alopecia areata. Tofacitinib therapy took 6 to 18 months; 6 months off drug came after. Study-wide results and limits: Lesional scalp displayed greater clonality than normal scalp, most notably in alopecia totalis/universalis.

The authors extracted RNA and reverse transcribed it into cDNA as the sequencing template. The method was immunoSEQ multiplex PCR; TCRdb's version includes in-frame clones alone and lacks a portion of them. Here the sample spans roughly 150,000 clones, about three fifths being singletons. With respect to this clone: What it binds is not known.

Those with alopecia areata gave lesional scalp punch biopsies and peripheral blood. This CDR3 comprises 14 residues. The germline V gene encodes CDR1 SGHTA and CDR2 FQGNSA. After removal of 7 bases from V and 0 bases from J, the junction contained 5 bases not matched to a gene. The receptor was isolated from a human donor with alopecia areata. The chain uses TRBV7-2 and TRBJ2-5; 7 bases map to TRBD2. Sequencing used CD4+ T cells sorted from blood, obtained at week 0. CDR3 amino acids: CASTLGGYQETQYF. DNA for the CDR3: TGTGCCAGCACCCTGGGGGGGTACCAAGAGACCCAGTACTTC. The full variable domain, rest sourced from reference TRBV7-2 and TRBJ2-5, is GAGVSQSPSNKVTEKGKDVELRCDPISGHTALYWYRQSLGQGLEFLIYFQGNSAPDKSGLPSDRFSAERTGGSVSTLTIQRTQQEDSAVYLCASTLGGYQETQYFGPGTRLLVL.